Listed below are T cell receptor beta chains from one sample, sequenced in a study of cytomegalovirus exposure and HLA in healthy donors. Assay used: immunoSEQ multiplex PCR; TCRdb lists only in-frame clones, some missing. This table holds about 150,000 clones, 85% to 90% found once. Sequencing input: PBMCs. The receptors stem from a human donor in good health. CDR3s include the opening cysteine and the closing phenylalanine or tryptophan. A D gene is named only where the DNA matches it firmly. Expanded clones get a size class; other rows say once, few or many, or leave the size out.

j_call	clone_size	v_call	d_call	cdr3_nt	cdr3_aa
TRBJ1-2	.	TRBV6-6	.	TGTGCCAGCAGTTCCGTCGGCTACACCTTC	CASSSVGYTF
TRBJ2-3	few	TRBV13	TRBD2	TGTGCCAGCAGCCACCTAGCGGGGGCCACGCAGTATTTT	CASSHLAGATQYF
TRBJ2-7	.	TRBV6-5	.	TGTGCCAGCAGTCGGCCCGGGGGCTACGAGCAGTACTTC	CASSRPGGYEQYF
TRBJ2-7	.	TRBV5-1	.	TGCGCCAGCAGCTTGGCCGCGGGACAGTACTACGAGCAGTACTTC	CASSLAAGQYYEQYF
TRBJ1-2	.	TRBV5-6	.	TGTGCCAGCAGCTTGATACTCGGCGCCAGGGGCTACACCTTC	CASSLILGARGYTF
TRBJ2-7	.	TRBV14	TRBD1	TGTGCCAGCAGCCAAGGAAAGGGACAGGGAGGCGAGCAGTACTTC	CASSQGKGQGGEQYF
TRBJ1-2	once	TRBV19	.	TGTGCCAGTAGTACCACGGGACACCTGAACTATGGCTACACCTTC	CASSTTGHLNYGYTF
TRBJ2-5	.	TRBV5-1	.	TGCGCCAGCAGCTTGGTGGCGGGCCTTGAGACCCAGTACTTC	CASSLVAGLETQYF
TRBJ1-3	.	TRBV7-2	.	TGTGCCAGCAGCTTAGAGCACTCTGGAAACACCATATATTTT	CASSLEHSGNTIYF
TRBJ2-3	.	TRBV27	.	TGTGCCAGCAGTCCCAGGGATCGAGATACGCAGTATTTT	CASSPRDRDTQYF
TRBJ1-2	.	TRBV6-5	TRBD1	TGTGCCAGCAGCCCCTGGCAGGGGGAAGATGGCTACACCTTC	CASSPWQGEDGYTF
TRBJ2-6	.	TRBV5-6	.	TGTGCCAGCAGCTTTCACGTCGACAGGCCCTCTGGGGCCAACGTCCTGACTTTC	CASSFHVDRPSGANVLTF
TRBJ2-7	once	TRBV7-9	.	TGTGCCAGCAGCTCCAGGGGTGGATCCTACGAGCAGTACTTC	CASSSRGGSYEQYF
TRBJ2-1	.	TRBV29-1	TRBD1	TGCAGCGTTACCGGGACAGGGAATGAGCAGTTCTTC	CSVTGTGNEQFF
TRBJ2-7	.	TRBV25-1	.	TGTGCCAGCAGTGAAGGAACAGGGTGGGACGAGCAGTACTTC	CASSEGTGWDEQYF
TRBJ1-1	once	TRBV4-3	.	TGCGCCAGCAGCCCGGGGGACGGGGTCACTGAAGCTTTCTTT	CASSPGDGVTEAFF
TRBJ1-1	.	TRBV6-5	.	TGTGCCAGCAGTTACTCTAGGACAGCGAACACTGAAGCTTTCTTT	CASSYSRTANTEAFF
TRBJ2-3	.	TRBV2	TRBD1	TGTGCCTTCGGCGAGGGGGCACAGTATTTT	CAFGEGAQYF
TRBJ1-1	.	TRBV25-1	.	TGTGCCAGCTCCCCTAACACTGAAGCTTTCTTT	CASSPNTEAFF
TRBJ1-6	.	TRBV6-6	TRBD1	TGTGCCAGCAGTCCGGGACAGCAATCCCTCCACTTT	CASSPGQQSLHF
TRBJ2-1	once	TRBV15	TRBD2	TGTGCCACCAGCAGAGGCGGGACTAGCGGGATAATAGGGCAGTTCTTC	CATSRGGTSGIIGQFF
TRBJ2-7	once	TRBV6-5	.	TGTGCCAGCAGCCTACAGGCGACCTCATACGAGCAGTACTTC	CASSLQATSYEQYF
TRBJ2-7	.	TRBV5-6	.	TGTGCCAGCAGCTTAGGGGGATCCTACTACGAGCAGTACTTC	CASSLGGSYYEQYF
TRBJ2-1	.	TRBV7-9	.	TGTGCCAGCAGTGAGCGGAATGAGCAGTTCTTC	CASSERNEQFF
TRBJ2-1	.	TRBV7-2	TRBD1	TGTGCCAGCAGCCTCGACAGGGTTAGACACAATGAGCAGTTCTTC	CASSLDRVRHNEQFF
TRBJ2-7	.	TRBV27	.	TGTGCCAGCAGTTTCAAACCCGACACCACCTACGAGCAGTACTTC	CASSFKPDTTYEQYF
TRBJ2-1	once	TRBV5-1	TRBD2	TGCGCCAGCAGCTTGGCCGCTAGCGGAAGCTCCTACAATGAGCAGTTCTTC	CASSLAASGSSYNEQFF
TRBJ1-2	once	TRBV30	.	TGTGCCTGGAGTACAGGGTTTAACTATGGCTACACCTTC	CAWSTGFNYGYTF
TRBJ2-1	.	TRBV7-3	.	TGTGCCAGCAGCTTACAGGACAGCTCCTACAATGAGCAGTTCTTC	CASSLQDSSYNEQFF
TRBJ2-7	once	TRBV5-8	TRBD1	TGTGCCAGCAGCTCAGCTAGACAGGGGGCGTACGAGCAGTACTTC	CASSSARQGAYEQYF
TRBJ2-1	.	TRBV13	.	TGTGCCAGCAGCATCGAGGCCTACAATGAGCAGTTCTTC	CASSIEAYNEQFF